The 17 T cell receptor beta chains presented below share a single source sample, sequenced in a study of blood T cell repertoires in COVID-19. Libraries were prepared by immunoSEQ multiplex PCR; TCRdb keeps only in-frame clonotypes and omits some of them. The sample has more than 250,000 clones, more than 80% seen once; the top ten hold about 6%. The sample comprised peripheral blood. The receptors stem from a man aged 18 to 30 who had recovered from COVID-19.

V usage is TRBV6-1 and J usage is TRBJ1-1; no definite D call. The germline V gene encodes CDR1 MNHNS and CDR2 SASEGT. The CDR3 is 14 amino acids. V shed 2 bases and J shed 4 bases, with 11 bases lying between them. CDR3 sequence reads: CASSENGVFTEAFF. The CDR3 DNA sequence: TGTGCCAGCAGTGAAAACGGGGTTTTCACTGAAGCTTTCTTT.

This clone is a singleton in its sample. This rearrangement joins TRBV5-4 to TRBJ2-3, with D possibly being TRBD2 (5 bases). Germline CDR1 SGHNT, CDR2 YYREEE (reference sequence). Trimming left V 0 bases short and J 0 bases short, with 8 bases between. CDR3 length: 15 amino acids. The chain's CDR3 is CASSLDWTSTDTQYF. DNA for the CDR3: TGTGCCAGCAGCTTGGACTGGACTAGCACAGATACGCAGTATTTT.

The CDR3 region is CASSLLAGSPSYEQYF. CDR3 nucleotides: TGTGCCAGCAGTTTACTAGCGGGATCCCCTTCCTACGAGCAGTACTTC. This chain links TRBV28 with TRBJ2-7; 9 bases match TRBD2. The germline V gene has CDR1 MDHEN and CDR2 SYDVKM. Trimming cost V 2 bases and J 1 base; bases outside gene matches: 6. This CDR3 has 16 residues.

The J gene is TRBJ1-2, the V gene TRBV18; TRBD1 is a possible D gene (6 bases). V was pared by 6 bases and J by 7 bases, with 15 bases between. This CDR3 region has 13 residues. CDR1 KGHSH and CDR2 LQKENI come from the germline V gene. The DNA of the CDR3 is TGTGCCAGCTCTGACGGGGGGCTCGGTGGCTACACCTTC. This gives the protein CASSDGGLGGYTF. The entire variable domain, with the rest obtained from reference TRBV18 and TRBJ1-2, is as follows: NAGVMQNPRHLVRRRGQEARLRCSPMKGHSHVYWYRQLPEEGLKFMVYLQKENIIDESGMPKERFSAEFPKEGPSILRIQQVVRGDSAAYFCASSDGGLGGYTFGSGTRLTVV.

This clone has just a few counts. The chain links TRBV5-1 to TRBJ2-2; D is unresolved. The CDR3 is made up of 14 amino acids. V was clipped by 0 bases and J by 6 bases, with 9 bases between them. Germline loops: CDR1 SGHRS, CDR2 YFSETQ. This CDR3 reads CASSLDSEAGELFF. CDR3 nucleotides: TGCGCCAGCAGCTTGGATAGTGAGGCCGGGGAGCTGTTTTTT.

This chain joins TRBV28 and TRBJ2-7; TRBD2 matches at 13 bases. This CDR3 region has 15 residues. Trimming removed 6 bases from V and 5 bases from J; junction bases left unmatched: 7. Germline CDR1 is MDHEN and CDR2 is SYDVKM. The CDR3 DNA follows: TGTGCCAGCAGCTCGAGACTAGCGGGAGGAGACGAGCAGTACTTC. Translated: CASSSRLAGGDEQYF.

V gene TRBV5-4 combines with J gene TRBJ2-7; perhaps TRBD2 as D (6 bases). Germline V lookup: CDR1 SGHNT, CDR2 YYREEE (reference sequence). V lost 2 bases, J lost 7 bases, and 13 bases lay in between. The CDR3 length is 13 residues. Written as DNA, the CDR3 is TGTGCCAGCAGCTTTGGGGGGAGTGGAGAGCAGTACTTC. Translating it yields CASSFGGSGEQYF.

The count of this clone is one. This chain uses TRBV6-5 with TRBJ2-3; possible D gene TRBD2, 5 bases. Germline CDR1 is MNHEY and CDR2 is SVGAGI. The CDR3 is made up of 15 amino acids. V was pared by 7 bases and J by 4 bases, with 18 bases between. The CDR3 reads CASKPDSGLPDTQYF. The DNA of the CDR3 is TGTGCCAGCAAACCGGACTCAGGTCTCCCAGATACGCAGTATTTT.

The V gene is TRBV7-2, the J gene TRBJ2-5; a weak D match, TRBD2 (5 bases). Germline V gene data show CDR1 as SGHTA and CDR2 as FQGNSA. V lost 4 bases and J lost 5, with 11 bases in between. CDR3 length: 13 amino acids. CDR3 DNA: TGTGCCAGCAGCTGGACTGGTGTTGAGACCCAGTACTTC. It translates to CASSWTGVETQYF.

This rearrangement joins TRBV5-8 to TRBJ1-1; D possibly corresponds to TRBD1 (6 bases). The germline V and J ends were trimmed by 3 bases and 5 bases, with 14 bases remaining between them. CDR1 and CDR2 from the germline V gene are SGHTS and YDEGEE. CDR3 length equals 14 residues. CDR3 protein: CASSSPGTITEAFF. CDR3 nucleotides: TGTGCCAGCAGCTCACCGGGGACAATTACTGAAGCTTTCTTT.

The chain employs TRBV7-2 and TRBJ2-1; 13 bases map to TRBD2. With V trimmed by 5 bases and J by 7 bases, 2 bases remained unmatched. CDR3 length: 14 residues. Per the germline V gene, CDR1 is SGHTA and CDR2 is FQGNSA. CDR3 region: CASSRTSGGNEQFF. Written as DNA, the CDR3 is TGTGCCAGCAGCCGGACTAGCGGGGGTAATGAGCAGTTCTTC.

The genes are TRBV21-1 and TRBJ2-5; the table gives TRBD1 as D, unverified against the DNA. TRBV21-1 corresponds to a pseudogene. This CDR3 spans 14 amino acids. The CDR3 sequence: CASSSRDRQETQYF. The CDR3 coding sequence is TGTGCCAGCAGCTCCCGGGACAGGCAAGAGACCCAGTACTTC.

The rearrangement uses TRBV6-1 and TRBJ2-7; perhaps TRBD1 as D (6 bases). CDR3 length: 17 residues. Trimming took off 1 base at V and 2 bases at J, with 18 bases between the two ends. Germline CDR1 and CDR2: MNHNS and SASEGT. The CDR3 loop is CASSEVSMGHLTYEQYF. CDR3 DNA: TGTGCCAGCAGTGAAGTGTCGATGGGACACCTAACCTACGAGCAGTACTTC.

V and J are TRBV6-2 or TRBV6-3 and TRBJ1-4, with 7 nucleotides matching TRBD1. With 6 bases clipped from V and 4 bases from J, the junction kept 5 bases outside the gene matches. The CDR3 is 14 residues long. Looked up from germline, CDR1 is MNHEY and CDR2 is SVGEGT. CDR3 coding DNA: TGTGCCAGCAGCTCGGGACAGATTAATGAAAAACTGTTTTTT. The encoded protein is CASSSGQINEKLFF.

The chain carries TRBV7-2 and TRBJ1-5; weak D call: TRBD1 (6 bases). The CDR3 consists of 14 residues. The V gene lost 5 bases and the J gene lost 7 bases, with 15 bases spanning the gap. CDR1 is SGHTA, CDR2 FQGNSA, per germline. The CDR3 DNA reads TGTGCCAGCAGCCCTCGGGCAGGGGAACAGCCCCAGCATTTT. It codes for CASSPRAGEQPQHF.

The CDR3 is CASSMVRVGTGELFF. For the CDR3, the DNA is TGTGCCAGTAGTATGGTCAGGGTCGGGACCGGGGAGCTGTTTTTT. The V and J genes are TRBV19 and TRBJ2-2, with a possible D match to TRBD1 (5 bases). Trimming cost V 3 bases and J 5 bases, with 13 bases left between them. Germline lookup yields CDR1 LNHDA and CDR2 SQIVND (reference sequence). The CDR3 runs 15 residues.

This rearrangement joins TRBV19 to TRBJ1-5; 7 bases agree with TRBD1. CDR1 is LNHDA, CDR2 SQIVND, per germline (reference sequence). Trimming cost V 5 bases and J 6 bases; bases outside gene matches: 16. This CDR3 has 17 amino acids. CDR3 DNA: TGTGCCAGTAGTCTCTATCGACAGGGCTCAGGGGGTCAGCCCCAGCATTTT. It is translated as CASSLYRQGSGGQPQHF. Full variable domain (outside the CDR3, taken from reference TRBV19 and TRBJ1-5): DGGITQSPKYLFRKEGQNVTLSCEQNLNHDAMYWYRQDPGQGLRLIYYSQIVNDFQKGDIAEGYSVSREKKESFPLTVTSAQKNPTAFYLCASSLYRQGSGGQPQHFGDGTRLSIL.